The present T cell receptor (beta chain) was sequenced within a study of blood T cell repertoires in COVID-19. V lost 6 bases and J 3 bases, leaving 15 bases between the germline ends. The CDR3 sequence is 14 residues long. From germline, CDR1 is MNHEY and CDR2 SMNVEV (reference sequence). Authors' methods: For nucleated cells, counts were estimated from reference gene primer amplification. Sequencing used immunoSEQ multiplex PCR; TCRdb keeps in-frame clones, though not all of them. That table furnishes V, J and clone size, whereas the DNA furnished D and trimming. The data hold about 200,000 clones, with about four fifths observed a single time. Participants, 18 to 89 years old, spanned under 30 US areas. Cohort 3 donors counted as recovered after two negative PCRs, clearance, or resolved symptoms.

This rearrangement joins TRBV27 to TRBJ2-7; a weak D match, TRBD2 (7 bases). This TCR derives from a man aged 40-50 years who had recovered from COVID-19. The material sequenced was PBMCs or T cells enriched from blood (not recorded which). The CDR3 here is CASRKRGGNYEQYF. The CDR3 coding sequence is TGTGCCAGCAGAAAAAGGGGGGGGAACTACGAGCAGTACTTC.